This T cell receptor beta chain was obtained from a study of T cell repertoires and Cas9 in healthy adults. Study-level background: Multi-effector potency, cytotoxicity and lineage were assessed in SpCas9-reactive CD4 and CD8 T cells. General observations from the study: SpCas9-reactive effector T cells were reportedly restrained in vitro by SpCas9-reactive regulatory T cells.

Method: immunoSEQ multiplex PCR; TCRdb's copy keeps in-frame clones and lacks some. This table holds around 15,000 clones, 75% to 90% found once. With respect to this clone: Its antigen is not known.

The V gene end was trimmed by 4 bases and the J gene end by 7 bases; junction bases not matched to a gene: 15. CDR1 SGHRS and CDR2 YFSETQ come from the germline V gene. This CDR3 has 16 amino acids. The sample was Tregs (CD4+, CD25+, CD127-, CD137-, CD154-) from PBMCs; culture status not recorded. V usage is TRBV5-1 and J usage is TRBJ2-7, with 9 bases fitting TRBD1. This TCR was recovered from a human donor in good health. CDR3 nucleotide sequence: TGCGCCAGCAGCCCTAACCGGGACAGGGTTTTCGGGGAGCAGTACTTC. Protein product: CASSPNRDRVFGEQYF.